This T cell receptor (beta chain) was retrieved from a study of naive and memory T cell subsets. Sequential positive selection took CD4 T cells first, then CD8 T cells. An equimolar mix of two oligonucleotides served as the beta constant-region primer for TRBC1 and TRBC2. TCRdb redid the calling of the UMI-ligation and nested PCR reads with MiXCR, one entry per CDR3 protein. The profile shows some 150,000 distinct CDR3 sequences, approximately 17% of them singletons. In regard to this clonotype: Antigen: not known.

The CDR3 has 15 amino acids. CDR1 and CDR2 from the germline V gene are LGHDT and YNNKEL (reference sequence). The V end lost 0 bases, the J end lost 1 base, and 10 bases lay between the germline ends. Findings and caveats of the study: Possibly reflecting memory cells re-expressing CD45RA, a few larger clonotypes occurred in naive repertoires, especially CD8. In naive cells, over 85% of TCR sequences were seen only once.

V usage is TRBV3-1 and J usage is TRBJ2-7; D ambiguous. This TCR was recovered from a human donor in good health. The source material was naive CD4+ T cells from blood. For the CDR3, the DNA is TGTGCCAGCAGCCAAGATAAAACCTGGTCCTACGAGCAGTACTTC. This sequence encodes CASSQDKTWSYEQYF.